Listed below are T cell receptor beta chains from one sample, sequenced in a study of PD-1 blockade in classical Hodgkin lymphoma. Clones were sequenced by immunoSEQ multiplex PCR, and TCRdb holds only the in-frame ones, with some missing. The table lists 31,000 or so clones, 60% to 80% of them singletons, with around 3.7% in the top ten. The input for sequencing was peripheral blood mononuclear cells (PBMCs), taken before the second cycle of nivolumab. These receptors were collected from a human donor with classical Hodgkin lymphoma. Both conserved end residues are part of each CDR3. D genes are given only for firm matches. Clone size, where shown, is once, few, many, or a class for clones that have expanded.

>TRBJ2-7|.|TRBV11-2|.
TGTGCCAGCAGCTTAGAGCCCCGGACCGGCTACGAGCAGTACTTC
CASSLEPRTGYEQYF
>TRBJ2-1|.|TRBV29-1|TRBD2
TGCAGCGTTGAAGATCAGGCGGGAGGGTCTTTGAATGAGCAGTTCTTC
CSVEDQAGGSLNEQFF
>TRBJ2-7|.|TRBV4-3|.
TGCGCCAGCAGCCAAGGGGTTACCTACGAGCAGTACTTC
CASSQGVTYEQYF
>TRBJ2-7|.|TRBV6-6|.
TGTGCCAGCAGCGGACAGAGTTACGAGCAGTACTTC
CASSGQSYEQYF
>TRBJ2-7|.|TRBV6-6|.
TGTGCCAGCAGTTACTCTCTAGGAGCCTCCTACGAGCAGTACTTC
CASSYSLGASYEQYF
>TRBJ1-2|.|TRBV2|.
TGTGCCAGCAGTTTGACTGAGACAAACTATGGCTACACCTTC
CASSLTETNYGYTF
>TRBJ2-6|.|TRBV4-1|TRBD2
TGCGCCAGCAGCCAAGATGGGGGGGAGGGGGCCAACGTCCTGACTTTC
CASSQDGGEGANVLTF
>TRBJ1-1|once|TRBV6-1|.
TGTGCCAGCAGCGATGGGGCGGGTAGCACTGAAGCTTTCTTT
CASSDGAGSTEAFF
>TRBJ1-4|.|TRBV6-6|.
TGTGCCAGCAGACTGCAAGCAACTAATGAAAAACTGTTTTTT
CASRLQATNEKLFF
>TRBJ1-5|.|TRBV28|.
TGTGCCAGCAGGTGGGCGAATAGCAATCAGCCCCAGCATTTT
CASRWANSNQPQHF
>TRBJ1-5|few|TRBV2|.
TGTGCCAGCAGCCCCGACCGCAGCAATCAGCCCCAGCATTTT
CASSPDRSNQPQHF
>TRBJ1-5|.|TRBV30|TRBD1
TGTGCCTTCAGGGGGGCAAATCAGCCCCAGCATTTT
CAFRGANQPQHF
>TRBJ1-2|.|TRBV2|.
TGTGCCAGCAGTGAAGCGCTTCTAGTGCTTGGGGCTGGCTACACCTTC
CASSEALLVLGAGYTF
>TRBJ2-2|.|TRBV28|TRBD2
TGTGCCAGCAGTTTATATCGGGGGGGAGGCACCGGGGAGCTGTTTTTT
CASSLYRGGGTGELFF
>TRBJ2-2|.|TRBV19|.
TGTGCCAGTAGTGAAAGAACCGGGGAGCTGTTTTTT
CASSERTGELFF
>TRBJ2-7|.|TRBV2|TRBD2
TGTGCCAGCAGCTCCCGGGCGGGGGAATACGAGCAGTACTTC
CASSSRAGEYEQYF
>TRBJ1-2|.|TRBV29-1|.
TGCAGCGGTGACCCGGACTGGCGGTCCTCGGGCGGCTACACCTTC
CSGDPDWRSSGGYTF
>TRBJ2-1|.|TRBV6-5|.
TGTGCCAGCACCAAATACAATGAGCAGTTCTTC
CASTKYNEQFF